This TCR beta chain comes out of a study of tumor T cells in aggressive B-cell lymphoma. Looked up from germline, CDR1 is SGHDT and CDR2 is YYEEEE. V lost 4 bases to trimming and J lost 0 bases; unmatched junction nucleotides: 15. The CDR3 runs to 19 residues. This table comes from immunoSEQ multiplex PCR, and its TCRdb copy is limited to in-frame clones, with some not included. There are under 6,500 clones in the sample; less than 85% occur only once, and 2.8% lies in the top ten. The chain couples TRBV5-6 to TRBJ2-1; 8 bases are a match to TRBD2. The sequenced material came from tumor tissue. The sequence was collected from an adult with diffuse large B cell lymphoma. DNA of the CDR3: TGTGCCAGCAGCGCAACAGGGTCGCTAGCGGGTAGCTCCTACAATGAGCAGTTCTTC. Its protein product is CASSATGSLAGSSYNEQFF.